Listed below are T cell receptor beta chains from one sample, sequenced in a study of T-cell reconstitution after alpha-beta-depleted transplantation in children. TCRdb ran MiXCR on the PCR reads and lists one entry per CDR3 protein. The top ten hold about 35% of the sample, which has fewer than 750,000 distinct CDR3 sequences, roughly 27% seen once. The specimen comprised PBMCs, sampled before TCRalphabeta/CD19-depleted stem cell transplant. The receptors were gathered from a boy under two years old with Wiskott-Aldrich syndrome, due to receive a stem cell transplant. Both conserved end residues are part of each CDR3. D genes are given only for firm matches. Clone size is not always given. Where it is, it says once, few, many or a class for expanded clones.

CDR3aa,CDR3nt,abundance,v_gene,d_gene,j_gene
CASSPVPLQAFF,TGTGCCAGCAGCCCCGTTCCACTCCAAGCTTTCTTT,-,TRBV7-9,-,TRBJ1-1
CSVPSRDRALSTEAFF,TGCAGCGTTCCCTCCCGGGACCGGGCGTTGTCGACTGAAGCTTTCTTC,-,TRBV29-1,-,TRBJ1-1
CATVWGQGTDTQYF,TGTGCCACCGTATGGGGGCAAGGCACAGATACGCAGTATTTT,-,TRBV2,-,TRBJ2-3
CAMARSENTGELFF,TGTGCCATGGCGAGGAGCGAGAACACCGGGGAGCTGTTTTTT,few,TRBV10-3,-,TRBJ2-2
CSAKGTRATDTQYF,TGCAGTGCTAAAGGGACTAGAGCCACAGATACGCAGTATTTT,-,TRBV20-1,TRBD2,TRBJ2-3
CATSLTQGWDQPQHF,TGTGCCACCAGCCTCACCCAGGGGTGGGATCAGCCCCAGCATTTT,-,TRBV15,-,TRBJ1-5
CASSPPGRYNEQFF,TGTGCCAGCAGTCCTCCTGGACGCTACAATGAGCAGTTCTTC,-,TRBV28,-,TRBJ2-1
CASSGAPTSGSSYNEQFF,TGTGCCAGCAGCGGAGCCCCTACTAGCGGGAGCTCCTACAATGAGCAGTTCTTC,few,TRBV11-2,TRBD2,TRBJ2-1
CSATSRASNVLTF,TGCAGTGCAACGTCCCGGGCCTCCAACGTCCTGACTTTC,-,TRBV20-1,-,TRBJ2-6
CASSLRTSGNSYEQYF,TGTGCCAGCAGCCTCAGGACTAGCGGGAACTCCTACGAGCAGTACTTC,few,TRBV13,TRBD2,TRBJ2-7
CSAGTGGYNEQFF,TGCAGTGCTGGGACAGGGGGCTACAATGAGCAGTTCTTC,-,TRBV20-1,TRBD1,TRBJ2-1
CASSPDRTRGPKQYF,TGTGCCAGCAGTCCTGACCGTACACGTGGGCCGAAGCAGTACTTC,few,TRBV28,-,TRBJ2-7
CSARQSGRVGGELFF,TGCAGTGCTAGACAGAGCGGGAGAGTAGGCGGGGAGCTGTTTTTT,few,TRBV20-1,TRBD2,TRBJ2-2
CSASTGFSQPQHF,TGCAGTGCTAGTACAGGGTTTTCACAGCCCCAGCATTTT,few,TRBV20-1,-,TRBJ1-5
CASSFNTNRDPRLTF,TGCGCCAGCAGCTTCAACACAAACCGGGACCCACGTTTGACCTTC,-,TRBV5-1,-,TRBJ1-2
CASSRKKGLAGSANTGELFF,TGTGCCAGCAGCCGAAAAAAGGGACTAGCGGGTAGCGCGAACACCGGGGAGCTGTTTTTT,few,TRBV11-1,TRBD2,TRBJ2-2
CASSLVEGVYNEQFF,TGTGCCAGCAGCTTAGTGGAGGGAGTCTACAATGAGCAGTTCTTC,few,TRBV7-8,-,TRBJ2-1
CSARSRGRGLFF,TGCAGTGCTCGATCCAGGGGTCGGGGACTGTTTTTT,-,TRBV20-1,-,TRBJ1-4
CASRVSGRKADTQYF,TGTGCCAGTAGGGTAAGCGGGAGGAAGGCAGATACGCAGTATTTT,few,TRBV19,TRBD2,TRBJ2-3
CASSPGDMGNEKLFF,TGCGCCAGCAGCCCCGGGGACATGGGAAATGAAAAACTGTTTTTT,-,TRBV5-1,-,TRBJ1-4
CASSAGRWNTQYF,TGTGCCAGCAGCGCGGGACGGTGGAATACGCAGTATTTT,-,TRBV5-6,-,TRBJ2-3
CSAKAGRTDTQYF,TGCAGTGCTAAGGCGGGGCGCACAGATACGCAGTATTTT,few,TRBV20-1,-,TRBJ2-3
CASSDGRMNSGNTIYF,TGCGCCAGCAGTGATGGGCGTATGAACTCTGGAAACACCATATATTTT,few,TRBV10-2,-,TRBJ1-3
CASSNQDTQYF,TGTGCCAGCAGCAATCAAGATACGCAGTATTTT,-,TRBV9,-,TRBJ2-3
CSAGNLPGDYGYTF,TGCAGTGCTGGAAACCTTCCAGGTGACTATGGCTACACCTTC,-,TRBV20-1,-,TRBJ1-2
CASSVDLNEQFF,TGTGCCAGCAGCGTGGACCTAAATGAGCAGTTCTTC,-,TRBV5-6,-,TRBJ2-1
CSARSAHNEQFF,TGCAGTGCTAGATCAGCGCACAATGAGCAGTTCTTC,-,TRBV20-1,-,TRBJ2-1
CASSPGTDLSSSYEQYF,TGTGCCAGCAGTCCGGGGACAGACCTCTCCAGCTCCTACGAGCAGTACTTC,few,TRBV12-3/TRBV12-4,TRBD1,TRBJ2-7
CATSRALASSTDTQYF,TGTGCCACCAGCAGAGCCCTAGCCTCTAGCACAGATACGCAGTATTTT,-,TRBV15,-,TRBJ2-3
CAGRNWGENEKLFF,TGTGCCGGCCGGAATTGGGGAGAGAATGAAAAACTGTTTTTT,few,TRBV25-1,-,TRBJ1-4
CASSELISTDTQYF,TGTGCCAGCAGTGAATTGATAAGCACAGATACGCAGTATTTT,-,TRBV2,-,TRBJ2-3
CASRGGSGQVSEQYF,TGCGCCAGCAGAGGGGGATCGGGTCAGGTCAGCGAGCAGTACTTC,-,TRBV5-1,-,TRBJ2-7
CASNERGYEQYF,TGTGCCAGCAACGAACGGGGCTACGAGCAGTACTTC,-,TRBV6-6,-,TRBJ2-7
CASSLRNTEPFF,TGTGCCAGCAGCCTGAGGAACACTGAACCTTTCTTT,once,TRBV12-3/TRBV12-4,-,TRBJ1-1
CASSLDTQYF,TGTGCCAGCAGTTTGGATACGCAGTATTTT,many,TRBV28,-,TRBJ2-3
CASSADPGRAYEQYF,TGTGCCAGCAGCGCGGACCCGGGTAGGGCCTACGAGCAGTACTTC,-,TRBV9,-,TRBJ2-7